The text below deals with one T cell receptor beta chain. Trimming pared 3 bases from V and 2 bases from J, leaving 10 bases between. The V gene's germline CDR1 is DFQATT and CDR2 SNEGSKA (reference sequence). This CDR3 has 13 amino acids. The sample comes from a study of blood T cell repertoires in COVID-19. The authors' processing: Amplification of reference gene primers provided the estimated nucleated cell counts. Some clones are missing from TCRdb's copy, which holds only in-frame ones; the method was immunoSEQ multiplex PCR. D and trimming come from the DNA, and the V and J calls and clone size come from that table. The sample holds 20,000 to 30,000 clones; roughly 86% are singletons and the top ten take about 5.5%.

This TCR was recovered from a man aged 45 to 65 with active COVID-19. This sequence joins TRBV20-1 and TRBJ2-5; D perhaps matches TRBD1 (6 bases). The specimen was peripheral blood. CDR3 sequence: CSASMTGQETQYF. CDR3 sequence (DNA): TGCAGTGCTAGTATGACAGGACAAGAGACCCAGTACTTC.